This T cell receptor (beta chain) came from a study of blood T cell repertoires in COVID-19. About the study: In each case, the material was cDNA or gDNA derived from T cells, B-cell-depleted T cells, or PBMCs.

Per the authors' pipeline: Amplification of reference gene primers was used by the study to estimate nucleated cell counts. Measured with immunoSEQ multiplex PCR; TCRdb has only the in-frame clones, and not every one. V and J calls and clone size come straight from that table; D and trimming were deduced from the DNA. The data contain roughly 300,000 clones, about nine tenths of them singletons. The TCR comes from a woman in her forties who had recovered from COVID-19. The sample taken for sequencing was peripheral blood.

The CDR3 is CASSPGDHTDTQYF. The CDR3 nucleotides read TGTGCCAGCAGCCCGGGAGACCACACAGATACGCAGTATTTT. The rearrangement links TRBV11-2 to TRBJ2-3; D is perhaps TRBD2 (6 bases). The CDR3 is made up of 14 amino acids. Germline CDR1 reads SGHAT; CDR2 reads FQNNGV. Trimming took 5 bases from V and 2 from J, leaving 11 bases between them.